This TCR beta chain was observed in a study of blood T cell repertoires in COVID-19. The J segment lost 1 base and the V segment lost 2 bases, leaving 5 bases of the junction unmatched. This CDR3 is built from 16 residues. CDR1 and CDR2 from the germline V gene are LNHDA and SQIVND (reference sequence). In the authors' methods: Amplification from reference gene primers served as the basis for estimated nucleated cell counts. TCRdb's table, derived via immunoSEQ multiplex PCR, lists solely in-frame clones and lacks some. For V, J and clone size, that table is used; D and trimming come from the DNA. The repertoire holds more than 200,000 clones, with around 80% as singletons.

The sequence was collected from a woman aged 40 to 49 with acute COVID-19. The V gene is TRBV19, the J gene TRBJ2-1; 7 bases align to TRBD2. Input material: PBMCs or T cells enriched from blood (not recorded which). In DNA, the CDR3 is TGTGCCAGTAGTATACGTCGCGGGAGTTCCTACAATGAGCAGTTCTTC. This gives the protein CASSIRRGSSYNEQFF.